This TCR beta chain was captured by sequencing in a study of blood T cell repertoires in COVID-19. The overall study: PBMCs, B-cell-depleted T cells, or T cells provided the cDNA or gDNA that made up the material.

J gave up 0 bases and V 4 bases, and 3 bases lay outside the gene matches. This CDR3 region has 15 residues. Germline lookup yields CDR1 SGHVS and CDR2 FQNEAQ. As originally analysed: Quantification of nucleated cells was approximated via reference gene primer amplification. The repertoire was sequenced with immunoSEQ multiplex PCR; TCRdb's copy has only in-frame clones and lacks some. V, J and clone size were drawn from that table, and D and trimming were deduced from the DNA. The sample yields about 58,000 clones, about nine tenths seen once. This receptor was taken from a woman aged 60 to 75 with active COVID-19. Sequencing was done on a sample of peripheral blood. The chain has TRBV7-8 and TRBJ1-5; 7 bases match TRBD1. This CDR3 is CASSWTGTSNQPQHF. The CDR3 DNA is TGTGCCAGCAGCTGGACAGGTACTAGCAATCAGCCCCAGCATTTT. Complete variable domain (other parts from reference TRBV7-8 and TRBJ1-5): GAGVSQSPRYKVAKRGQDVALRCDPISGHVSLFWYQQALGQGPEFLTYFQNEAQLDKSGLPSDRFFAERPEGSVSTLKIQRTQQEDSAVYLCASSWTGTSNQPQHFGDGTRLSIL.